This TCR beta chain was profiled in a study of cytomegalovirus exposure and HLA in healthy donors. Study-level information: Earlier, fewer than 140 million unique TCR beta sequences were recovered from about 200 million T cells by an analysis. Unique TCRs numbering roughly 85 million, obtained from HLA-typed donors, made up an early data release. Study-level results: Indistinguishability led to the exclusion of some V segments, TRBV6-2 and TRBV6-3 included. In a later analysis, several top co-occurrence clusters appeared linked to parvovirus B19, influenza, CMV and Epstein-Barr virus.

CDR1 and CDR2 (germline): SNHLY, FYNNEI. The CDR3 totals 13 residues. Concerning this clone: Antigen unknown. A junction end diverges from the germline sequence, so it may reflect a read error.

In the PCR, 60 Vbeta and 13 Jbeta primers were used. Assay used: immunoSEQ multiplex PCR; TCRdb lists only in-frame clones, some missing. Recorded for this sample: 80,000 to 100,000 clones. The receptor's source is a woman aged 30 to 39 in good health and CMV-seronegative. This chain connects TRBV2 to TRBJ2-1; the D gene is possibly TRBD2 (6 bases). Material for sequencing was PBMCs. The CDR3 loop is CASKVADYNEQFF. CDR3 nucleotides: TGTGCGAGCAAGGTAGCGGATTACAATGAGCAGTTCTTC.